This T cell receptor (beta chain) was recovered during a study of blood T cell repertoires in COVID-19. Study overall: COVID-19 samples, acute and convalescent, were from the United States, Italy and Spain.

The table lists this clone with a few counts. In the authors' workflow: By means of reference gene primer amplification, nucleated cell counts were estimated. Only in-frame clones appear in the TCRdb table, and some are missing; sequencing was by immunoSEQ multiplex PCR. V, J and clone size are taken as reported in that table, and D and trimming were inferred from the DNA itself. The data show over 100,000 clones, approximately 84% seen once. V was clipped by 2 bases and J by 9 bases, with 8 bases between them. The germline gives CDR1 MRHNA, CDR2 SNTAGT. The CDR3 consists of 13 residues. This clonotype originated in a woman aged 45-65 years with acute or convalescent COVID-19. Sequencing was done on a sample of peripheral blood. This chain connects TRBV6-4 to TRBJ1-6; no reliable D call. CDR3 DNA sequence: TGTGCCAGCAGTGACATCGCCGGTTCACCCCTCCACTTT. Protein: CASSDIAGSPLHF.